These T cell receptor beta chains were read from a single sample in a study of early T cells in non-severe SARS-CoV-2 infection. Each CDR3 protein gets one entry after TCRdb re-called the 5' RACE reads with MiXCR. The sample yields nearly 9,500 distinct CDR3 sequences, about 5% seen once. Sequenced input: whole blood. These receptors were obtained from an adult who was a healthcare worker with PCR-confirmed SARS-CoV-2 infection or an uninfected control (not recorded which). CDR3s include the opening cysteine and the closing phenylalanine or tryptophan. A D gene is named only where the DNA matches it firmly. Rows give clone size only sometimes, using once, few, many, or a class for an expanded clone.

j_gene: TRBJ1-2
v_gene: TRBV4-2
d_gene: TRBD1
abundance: medium-sized
CDR3aa: CASSQNRGRDGYTF
CDR3nt: TGTGCCAGCAGCCAAAACAGGGGTAGGGATGGCTACACCTTC

j_gene: TRBJ2-3
v_gene: TRBV4-1
d_gene: TRBD2
abundance: few
CDR3aa: CASSQDRSGSGTDTQYF
CDR3nt: TGCGCCAGCAGCCAAGATCGGAGCGGGAGCGGCACAGATACGCAGTATTTT

j_gene: TRBJ2-2
v_gene: TRBV2
d_gene: -
abundance: medium-sized
CDR3aa: CASGPTGELFF
CDR3nt: TGTGCCAGCGGCCCAACCGGGGAGCTGTTTTTT

j_gene: TRBJ2-1
v_gene: TRBV15
d_gene: -
abundance: medium-sized
CDR3aa: CATSRDPTNEQFF
CDR3nt: TGTGCCACCAGCAGAGATCCGACCAATGAGCAGTTCTTC

j_gene: TRBJ2-6
v_gene: TRBV18
d_gene: -
abundance: medium-sized
CDR3aa: CASSPQGTGANVLTF
CDR3nt: TGTGCCAGCTCACCCCAGGGGACTGGGGCCAACGTCCTGACTTTC

j_gene: TRBJ2-7
v_gene: TRBV20-1
d_gene: TRBD1
abundance: medium-sized
CDR3aa: CSARDRVRDRKSEQYF
CDR3nt: TGCAGTGCTAGAGATCGGGTCCGGGACAGAAAGTCCGAGCAGTACTTC

j_gene: TRBJ2-7
v_gene: TRBV11-2
d_gene: TRBD1
abundance: many
CDR3aa: CASSWDRGDEQYF
CDR3nt: TGTGCCAGCAGCTGGGACAGGGGGGACGAGCAGTACTTC

j_gene: TRBJ1-1
v_gene: TRBV19
d_gene: -
abundance: many
CDR3aa: CASSIITGRRSNTEAFF
CDR3nt: TGTGCCAGTAGTATAATTACAGGGCGACGATCTAACACTGAAGCTTTCTTT

j_gene: TRBJ2-3
v_gene: TRBV6-2/TRBV6-3
d_gene: TRBD2
abundance: medium-sized
CDR3aa: CASSYILGGSPTDTQYF
CDR3nt: TGTGCCAGCAGTTACATCCTTGGCGGGAGTCCCACAGATACGCAGTATTTT

j_gene: TRBJ2-1
v_gene: TRBV6-4
d_gene: -
abundance: medium-sized
CDR3aa: CASSEGMTGPNEQFF
CDR3nt: TGTGCCAGCAGCGAAGGAATGACGGGACCCAATGAGCAGTTCTTC

j_gene: TRBJ2-1
v_gene: TRBV6-2/TRBV6-3
d_gene: -
abundance: medium-sized
CDR3aa: CASSYVSYNEQFF
CDR3nt: TGTGCCAGCAGTTACGTATCCTACAATGAGCAGTTCTTC

j_gene: TRBJ2-5
v_gene: TRBV7-8
d_gene: -
abundance: medium-sized
CDR3aa: CASSFGESETQYF
CDR3nt: TGTGCCAGCAGCTTCGGGGAATCCGAGACCCAGTACTTC

j_gene: TRBJ1-2
v_gene: TRBV29-1
d_gene: -
abundance: medium-sized
CDR3aa: CSVGQSGGAGYGYTF
CDR3nt: TGCAGCGTTGGACAGTCGGGGGGCGCAGGCTATGGCTACACCTTC

j_gene: TRBJ2-1
v_gene: TRBV5-6
d_gene: -
abundance: medium-sized
CDR3aa: CASALRANEQFF
CDR3nt: TGTGCCAGTGCCCTCCGGGCCAATGAGCAGTTCTTC

j_gene: TRBJ2-1
v_gene: TRBV28
d_gene: -
abundance: medium-sized
CDR3aa: CASSPREVFYNEQFF
CDR3nt: TGTGCCAGCAGTCCTAGAGAGGTCTTCTACAATGAGCAGTTCTTC

j_gene: TRBJ2-1
v_gene: TRBV12-3/TRBV12-4
d_gene: TRBD1
abundance: many
CDR3aa: CASSPDRGDQKEQFF
CDR3nt: TGTGCCAGCAGTCCGGACAGGGGGGACCAAAAAGAGCAGTTCTTC

j_gene: TRBJ2-7
v_gene: TRBV6-5
d_gene: TRBD1
abundance: -
CDR3aa: CASSLGQYHYEQYF
CDR3nt: TGTGCCAGCAGCCTGGGACAGTATCACTACGAGCAGTACTTC

j_gene: TRBJ1-5
v_gene: TRBV19
d_gene: -
abundance: many
CDR3aa: CASSMYGNDQPQHF
CDR3nt: TGTGCCAGTAGTATGTATGGAAACGATCAGCCCCAGCATTTT

j_gene: TRBJ2-1
v_gene: TRBV6-5
d_gene: -
abundance: many
CDR3aa: CASSYSRDNEQFF
CDR3nt: TGTGCCAGCAGTTACTCTAGGGACAATGAGCAGTTCTTC

j_gene: TRBJ1-5
v_gene: TRBV27
d_gene: -
abundance: medium-sized
CDR3aa: CASRTGGQPQHF
CDR3nt: TGTGCCAGCCGGACGGGCGGTCAGCCCCAGCATTTT

j_gene: TRBJ1-2
v_gene: TRBV11-2
d_gene: -
abundance: many
CDR3aa: CASSLDLLDVYGYTF
CDR3nt: TGTGCCAGCAGCTTAGATCTCTTGGACGTTTATGGCTACACCTTC

j_gene: TRBJ2-7
v_gene: TRBV3-1
d_gene: -
abundance: many
CDR3aa: CASSQTPGRPDYEQYF
CDR3nt: TGTGCCAGCAGCCAAACGCCGGGACGGCCTGACTACGAGCAGTACTTC

j_gene: TRBJ1-5
v_gene: TRBV6-2/TRBV6-3
d_gene: TRBD1
abundance: medium-sized
CDR3aa: CASTMGQAGNQPQHF
CDR3nt: TGTGCCAGCACTATGGGACAGGCGGGCAATCAGCCCCAGCATTTT

j_gene: TRBJ2-1
v_gene: TRBV7-3
d_gene: TRBD1
abundance: many
CDR3aa: CASSLGTGGNEQFF
CDR3nt: TGTGCCAGCAGCTTAGGGACAGGGGGCAATGAGCAGTTCTTC

j_gene: TRBJ2-3
v_gene: TRBV11-2
d_gene: -
abundance: many
CDR3aa: CASSFNRDSPTDTQYF
CDR3nt: TGTGCCAGCAGCTTCAACCGGGACTCCCCCACAGATACGCAGTATTTT

j_gene: TRBJ2-1
v_gene: TRBV7-3
d_gene: TRBD1
abundance: medium-sized
CDR3aa: CASSPGQYNEQFF
CDR3nt: TGTGCCAGCAGCCCGGGACAGTACAATGAGCAGTTCTTC

j_gene: TRBJ1-1
v_gene: TRBV11-2
d_gene: -
abundance: medium-sized
CDR3aa: CASSDGGGSGEAFF
CDR3nt: TGTGCCAGCTCTGATGGCGGGGGCTCTGGTGAAGCTTTCTTT

j_gene: TRBJ1-2
v_gene: TRBV7-9
d_gene: TRBD1
abundance: many
CDR3aa: CASSPPGQTSNTF
CDR3nt: TGTGCCAGCAGCCCTCCGGGACAGACAAGCAACACCTTC

j_gene: TRBJ1-4
v_gene: TRBV11-3
d_gene: -
abundance: medium-sized
CDR3aa: CASSKRQTNEKLFF
CDR3nt: TGTGCCAGCAGCAAGAGGCAAACTAATGAAAAACTGTTTTTT

j_gene: TRBJ2-3
v_gene: TRBV9
d_gene: -
abundance: medium-sized
CDR3aa: CASSALGTFWSTDTQYF
CDR3nt: TGTGCCAGCAGCGCCCTAGGGACGTTCTGGAGCACAGATACGCAGTATTTT

j_gene: TRBJ2-5
v_gene: TRBV14
d_gene: TRBD2
abundance: few
CDR3aa: CASSQDWSAGVRETQYF
CDR3nt: TGTGCCAGCAGCCAAGATTGGTCGGCGGGAGTTCGTGAGACCCAGTACTTC

j_gene: TRBJ2-1
v_gene: TRBV20-1
d_gene: -
abundance: medium-sized
CDR3aa: CSARVARPPNEQFF
CDR3nt: TGCAGTGCTAGAGTGGCTAGACCCCCGAATGAGCAGTTCTTC

j_gene: TRBJ1-1
v_gene: TRBV29-1
d_gene: TRBD1
abundance: -
CDR3aa: CSVEGRTGGRTEAFF
CDR3nt: TGCAGCGTTGAGGGGCGGACAGGGGGCAGAACTGAAGCTTTCTTT

j_gene: TRBJ2-7
v_gene: TRBV28
d_gene: TRBD1
abundance: medium-sized
CDR3aa: CASRTLFTPGQGATYEQYF
CDR3nt: TGTGCCAGCAGAACGCTATTCACACCGGGACAGGGGGCAACGTACGAGCAGTACTTC

j_gene: TRBJ2-1
v_gene: TRBV24-1
d_gene: TRBD1
abundance: medium-sized
CDR3aa: CATSDRRDRAGNEQFF
CDR3nt: TGTGCCACCAGTGACCGCCGGGACAGGGCAGGCAATGAGCAGTTCTTC

j_gene: TRBJ2-1
v_gene: TRBV18
d_gene: TRBD2
abundance: medium-sized
CDR3aa: CASSSIGLAGGPISYNEQFF
CDR3nt: TGTGCCAGCTCATCCATTGGACTAGCGGGAGGGCCCATCTCCTACAATGAGCAGTTCTTC

j_gene: TRBJ1-5
v_gene: TRBV7-2
d_gene: -
abundance: medium-sized
CDR3aa: CASSFQWSNQPQHF
CDR3nt: TGTGCCAGCAGCTTTCAGTGGAGCAATCAGCCCCAGCATTTT

j_gene: TRBJ2-3
v_gene: TRBV7-2
d_gene: -
abundance: -
CDR3aa: CASSRPPPDTQYF
CDR3nt: TGTGCCAGCAGCAGACCTCCCCCAGATACGCAGTATTTT

j_gene: TRBJ2-3
v_gene: TRBV5-1
d_gene: TRBD2
abundance: medium-sized
CDR3aa: CASSSSGRAQYF
CDR3nt: TGCGCCAGCAGCTCGAGCGGGAGGGCGCAGTATTTT

j_gene: TRBJ1-1
v_gene: TRBV4-1
d_gene: -
abundance: many
CDR3aa: CASTGGRNTEAFF
CDR3nt: TGCGCCAGCACCGGGGGGAGGAACACTGAAGCTTTCTTT

j_gene: TRBJ2-4
v_gene: TRBV6-5
d_gene: -
abundance: large
CDR3aa: CASSWGDPAKNIQYF
CDR3nt: TGTGCCAGCAGTTGGGGAGACCCAGCCAAAAACATTCAGTACTTC

j_gene: TRBJ1-2
v_gene: TRBV27
d_gene: TRBD1
abundance: many
CDR3aa: CASSPQGALSYGYTF
CDR3nt: TGTGCCAGCAGTCCTCAGGGGGCCCTCTCCTATGGCTACACCTTC

j_gene: TRBJ2-1
v_gene: TRBV7-6
d_gene: TRBD2
abundance: -
CDR3aa: CASNTGGEQFF
CDR3nt: TGTGCCAGCAACACGGGAGGCGAGCAGTTCTTC

j_gene: TRBJ2-1
v_gene: TRBV6-2/TRBV6-3
d_gene: TRBD2
abundance: medium-sized
CDR3aa: CASSYSRWGLAPNEQFF
CDR3nt: TGTGCCAGCAGTTACTCGCGGTGGGGACTAGCGCCCAATGAGCAGTTCTTC

j_gene: TRBJ1-6
v_gene: TRBV30
d_gene: -
abundance: -
CDR3aa: CAWGPNSPLHF
CDR3nt: TGTGCCTGGGGGCCAAATTCACCCCTCCACTTT

j_gene: TRBJ2-1
v_gene: TRBV7-2
d_gene: -
abundance: medium-sized
CDR3aa: CASSLGGPANYNEQFF
CDR3nt: TGTGCCAGCAGCTTAGGTGGACCAGCCAACTACAATGAGCAGTTCTTC

j_gene: TRBJ2-2
v_gene: TRBV18
d_gene: -
abundance: many
CDR3aa: CASSPPQGRGTSPGELFF
CDR3nt: TGTGCCAGCTCACCACCGCAGGGCCGGGGAACCTCCCCCGGGGAGCTGTTTTTT

j_gene: TRBJ2-7
v_gene: TRBV20-1
d_gene: TRBD1
abundance: many
CDR3aa: CSASIPDRISYEQYF
CDR3nt: TGCAGTGCTAGTATCCCGGACAGGATAAGCTACGAGCAGTACTTC

j_gene: TRBJ2-7
v_gene: TRBV7-8
d_gene: -
abundance: medium-sized
CDR3aa: CASSSPQGMAYEQYF
CDR3nt: TGTGCCAGCAGCTCCCCACAGGGAATGGCCTACGAGCAGTACTTC

j_gene: TRBJ1-2
v_gene: TRBV18
d_gene: TRBD1
abundance: medium-sized
CDR3aa: CASSPQGDSFYGYTF
CDR3nt: TGTGCCAGCTCACCCCAGGGGGACTCCTTCTATGGCTACACCTTC

j_gene: TRBJ2-3
v_gene: TRBV19
d_gene: TRBD2
abundance: many
CDR3aa: CASSRLAGTDTQYF
CDR3nt: TGTGCCAGTAGTAGGCTAGCGGGTACAGATACGCAGTATTTT

j_gene: TRBJ1-2
v_gene: TRBV18
d_gene: -
abundance: -
CDR3aa: CASSPPAGTNYGYTF
CDR3nt: TGTGCCAGCTCACCACCGGCAGGAACCAACTATGGCTACACCTTC

j_gene: TRBJ2-7
v_gene: TRBV11-2
d_gene: -
abundance: -
CDR3aa: CASNGAYNEQYF
CDR3nt: TGTGCCAGCAACGGGGCCTACAACGAGCAGTACTTC

j_gene: TRBJ1-1
v_gene: TRBV14
d_gene: -
abundance: many
CDR3aa: CASSRVGTEAFF
CDR3nt: TGTGCCAGCAGCCGGGTGGGCACTGAAGCTTTCTTT

j_gene: TRBJ2-1
v_gene: TRBV15
d_gene: -
abundance: medium-sized
CDR3aa: CATSYRVRQAFNEQFF
CDR3nt: TGTGCCACCAGTTATCGGGTGCGGCAAGCCTTCAATGAGCAGTTCTTC

j_gene: TRBJ1-1
v_gene: TRBV14
d_gene: -
abundance: many
CDR3aa: CASSQAGTEAFF
CDR3nt: TGTGCCAGCAGCCAAGCGGGCACTGAAGCTTTCTTT

j_gene: TRBJ1-6
v_gene: TRBV27
d_gene: -
abundance: medium-sized
CDR3aa: CASSENFSYNSPLHF
CDR3nt: TGTGCCAGCAGTGAGAACTTCTCCTATAATTCACCCCTCCACTTT